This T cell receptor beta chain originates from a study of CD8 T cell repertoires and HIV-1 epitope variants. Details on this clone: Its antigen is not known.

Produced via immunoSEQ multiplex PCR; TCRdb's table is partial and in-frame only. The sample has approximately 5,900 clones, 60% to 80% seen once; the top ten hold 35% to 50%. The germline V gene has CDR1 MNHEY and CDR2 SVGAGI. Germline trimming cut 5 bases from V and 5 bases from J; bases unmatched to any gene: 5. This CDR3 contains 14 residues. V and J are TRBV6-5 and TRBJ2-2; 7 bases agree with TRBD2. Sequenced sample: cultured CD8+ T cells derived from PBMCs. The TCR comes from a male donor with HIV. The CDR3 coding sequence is TGTGCCAGCAGTGCCCAGGGAGGGACCGGGGAGCTGTTTTTT. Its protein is CASSAQGGTGELFF.